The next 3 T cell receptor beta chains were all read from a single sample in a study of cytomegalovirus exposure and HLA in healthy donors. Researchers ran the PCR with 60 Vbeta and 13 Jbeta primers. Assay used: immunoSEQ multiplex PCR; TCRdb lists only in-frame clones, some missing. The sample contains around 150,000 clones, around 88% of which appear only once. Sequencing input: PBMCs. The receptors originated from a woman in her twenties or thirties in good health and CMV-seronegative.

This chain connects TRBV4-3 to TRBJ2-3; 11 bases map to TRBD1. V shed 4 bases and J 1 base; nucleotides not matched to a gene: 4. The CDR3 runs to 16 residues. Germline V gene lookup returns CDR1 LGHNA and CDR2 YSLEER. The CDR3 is CASSRTGGHGTDTQYF. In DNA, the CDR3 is TGCGCCAGCAGCCGGACAGGGGGCCATGGCACAGATACGCAGTATTTT.

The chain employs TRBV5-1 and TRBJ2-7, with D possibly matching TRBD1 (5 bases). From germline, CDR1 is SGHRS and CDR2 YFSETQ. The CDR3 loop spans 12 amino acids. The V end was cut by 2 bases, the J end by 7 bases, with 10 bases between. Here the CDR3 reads CASSLDPGEQYF. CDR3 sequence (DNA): TGCGCCAGCAGCTTAGATCCAGGGGAGCAGTACTTC.

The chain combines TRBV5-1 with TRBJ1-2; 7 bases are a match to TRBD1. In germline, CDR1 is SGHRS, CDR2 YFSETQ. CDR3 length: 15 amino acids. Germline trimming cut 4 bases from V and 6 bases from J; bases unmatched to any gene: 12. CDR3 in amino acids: CASSPRTGGLNGYTF. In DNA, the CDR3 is TGCGCCAGCAGCCCCCGGACAGGCGGGCTGAATGGCTACACCTTC. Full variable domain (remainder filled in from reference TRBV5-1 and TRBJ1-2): KAGVTQTPRYLIKTRGQQVTLSCSPISGHRSVSWYQQTPGQGLQFLFEYFSETQRNKGNFPGRFSGRQFSNSRSEMNVSTLELGDSALYLCASSPRTGGLNGYTFGSGTRLTVV.